One sample yielded the 17 T cell receptor beta chains listed below, sequenced in a study of CD4 and CD8 cells across lung adenocarcinoma regions. TCRdb independently ran MiXCR on the PCR reads; one entry per CDR3 protein. The data contain about 18,000 distinct CDR3 sequences, around 50% of them singletons. Sample: CD8+ T cells from the margin of a lung tumor. The receptors stem from a male donor with lung adenocarcinoma. The CD4 and CD8 labels of this study may be unreliable.

J is TRBJ2-1 and V is TRBV12-5; 10 bases are shared with TRBD1. Losses at the gene ends were 4 bases for V and 7 bases for J; bases not matched to a gene: 10. The germline CDR1 and CDR2 sequences are LGHNT and FRNRAP. The CDR3 spans 16 residues. The CDR3 nucleotides read TGTGCTAGTGGTTCCTCCGGGACAGGGGCGAGGAATGAGCAGTTCTTC. Translating it yields CASGSSGTGARNEQFF.

The chain joins TRBV6-1 to TRBJ1-1; 7 nucleotides agree with TRBD1. Unmatched junction bases numbered 9, after V lost 6 bases and J lost 5 bases. The V gene's germline CDR1 is MNHNS and CDR2 SASEGT. CDR3 length: 14 residues. CDR3 in DNA: TGTGCCAGCAGACTGACAGGGTTGGGGACTGAAGCTTTCTTT. It yields the protein CASRLTGLGTEAFF.

About this clonotype: Its ends do not fully match the called genes, so a read error is possible. The chain couples TRBV6-1 to TRBJ2-5; tentatively, D is TRBD1 or TRBD2 (6 bases each). This CDR3 has 15 amino acids. From germline, CDR1 is MNHNS and CDR2 SASEGT. The CDR3 sequence: CARGPGGADRETQYF. CDR3 bases: TGTGCCAGGGGGCCCGGGGGCGCTGACCGAGAGACCCAGTATTTC.

This chain links TRBV4-1 with TRBJ2-3; TRBD2 matches 13 bases. In germline, CDR1 is MGHRA, CDR2 YSYEKL. The CDR3 runs to 17 residues. J was trimmed by 2 bases and V by 4 bases; bases with no gene match: 6. This chain's CDR3 is CASSPRLAGGFTDTQYF. Here the CDR3 DNA reads TGCGCCAGCAGCCCGAGACTAGCGGGAGGATTCACAGATACGCAGTATTTT.

The CDR3 DNA reads TGTGCCAGCAGCCGACTAGCGGGAGTGCAAGAGACCCAGTACTTC. Protein product: CASSRLAGVQETQYF. The V gene is TRBV11-2, the J gene TRBJ2-1; TRBD2 aligns across 12 bases. The J call could be wrong; TRBJ2-5 is a better fit for the DNA end. The length of the CDR3 is 15 residues. Germline V gene data show CDR1 as SGHAT and CDR2 as FQNNGV.

The rearrangement links TRBV12-3 or TRBV12-4 to TRBJ2-3; TRBD2 might be the D (6 bases). The V end lost 1 base, the J end lost 6 bases, and 11 bases lay between the germline ends. The CDR3 is 14 residues long. The CDR3 bases are TGTGCCAGCAGTTTAGGCGGGGTTAGGGATACGCAGTATTTT. Translated: CASSLGGVRDTQYF.

The V gene is TRBV6-1, the J gene TRBJ2-1, with D unresolved. With 3 bases removed from V and 4 bases from J, the gap between germline ends came to 13 bases. The CDR3 is made up of 15 amino acids. In germline, CDR1 is MNHNS, CDR2 SASEGT. The CDR3 loop is CASSDGATPYNEQFF. CDR3 DNA: TGTGCCAGCAGTGACGGCGCAACCCCGTACAATGAGCAGTTCTTC.

This clonotype was recorded once. The genes are TRBV6-1 and TRBJ2-5; D might be TRBD2 (6 bases). TRBJ2-7 matches the DNA end more closely, so the J call is doubtful. Germline CDR1 is MNHNS and CDR2 is SASEGT. This CDR3 region has 16 residues. CDR3 in DNA: TGTGCCAGCAGTGAAAGGAGGGGCCCTTTCTCCTACGAGCAGTACTTC. The encoded protein is CASSERRGPFSYEQYF.

A note on this clonotype: The junction and the germline gene differ at one end; a read error may be behind it. This chain links TRBV10-3 with TRBJ2-5; maybe TRBD2 (6 bases). The CDR3 runs to 15 residues. Germline assignment: CDR1 ENHRY and CDR2 SYGVKD. CDR3 protein: CAGGYGGGDKETQYF. Here the CDR3 DNA reads TGTGCCGGGGGGTACGGGGGAGGTGATAAAGAGACCCAGTACTTT.

This chain uses TRBV20-1 with TRBJ2-1; TRBD2 matches at 15 bases. The V gene end was trimmed by 2 bases and the J gene end by 4 bases; junction bases not matched to a gene: 6. The length of the CDR3 is 17 residues. The germline V gene encodes CDR1 DFQATT and CDR2 SNEGSKA (reference sequence). CDR3 residues: CSARRGTSGGKYNEQFF. In DNA form, the CDR3 reads TGCAGTGCTAGACGCGGGACTAGCGGGGGGAAATACAATGAGCAGTTCTTC.

The J gene is TRBJ2-1, the V gene TRBV6-1; no reliable D call. With the DNA end fitting TRBJ2-7 better, the J assignment may be wrong. The CDR3 extends over 12 amino acids. The V gene's germline CDR1 is MNHNS and CDR2 SASEGT. The CDR3 spells CASGPRAYEQYF. The CDR3 nucleotides are TGTGCCAGCGGGCCACGAGCCTACGAGCAGTACTTC.

There are a few counts of this clonotype. The chain is built from TRBV6-1 and TRBJ1-2; the match to TRBD1 covers 7 bases. The CDR3 runs 14 residues. J lost 4 bases, V lost 6 bases, and 8 bases had no gene match. CDR1 and CDR2 (germline): MNHNS, SASEGT. The CDR3 protein is CASSPEGAFYGYTF. CDR3 in DNA: TGTGCCAGCAGCCCCGAGGGGGCCTTCTATGGCTACACCTTC.

For this clonotype: This could be a read error, since a much larger clone is one nucleotide away. Since no conserved phenylalanine or tryptophan closes the CDR3, a read error is the likely cause. The chain combines TRBV6-4 with TRBJ2-5, with 8 positions matching TRBD1. This CDR3 spans 12 amino acids. Trimming removed 6 bases from V and 5 bases from J; junction bases left unmatched: 2. Germline lookup yields CDR1 MRHNA and CDR2 SNTAGT. CDR3: CASRQGAETQYL. In DNA, the CDR3 is TGTGCCAGCAGGCAGGGGGCCGAGACCCAGTACTTA.

This clonotype was observed at least ten times. The V and J genes are TRBV6-1 and TRBJ1-5; D is undetermined. Trimming removed 8 bases at V and 4 bases at J, with 15 bases between. This CDR3 has 14 amino acids. CDR1 and CDR2 from the germline V gene are MNHNS and SASEGT. The chain's CDR3 is CASFDSGGNQPQHF. CDR3 in DNA: TGTGCCAGCTTCGACTCCGGCGGAAATCAGCCCCAGCATTTT.

The chain links TRBV14 to TRBJ1-5; weak D call: TRBD1 (6 bases). This CDR3 is 13 amino acids long. Trimming cost V 4 bases and J 6 bases, with 10 bases left between them. CDR1 SGHDN and CDR2 FVKESK come from the germline V gene. The CDR3 coding sequence is TGTGCCAGCAGCCGAACAGGGAGTCAGCCCCAGCATTTT. Encoded protein: CASSRTGSQPQHF. Full variable domain (remainder filled in from reference TRBV14 and TRBJ1-5): EAGVTQFPSHSVIEKGQTVTLRCDPISGHDNLYWYRRVMGKEIKFLLHFVKESKQDESGMPNNRFLAERTGGTYSTLKVQPAELEDSGVYFCASSRTGSQPQHFGDGTRLSIL.

This chain links TRBV10-3 with TRBJ2-3; 8 bases fit TRBD2. The CDR3 totals 15 residues. The ends lost 9 bases at V and 9 bases at J; junction bases unmatched: 17. Germline lookup yields CDR1 ENHRY and CDR2 SYGVKD. For the CDR3, the DNA is TGTGCCATGGGAGACGGGGGGGTGGGCACCGGGACGCAGTATTTT. It codes for CAMGDGGVGTGTQYF.

The V gene is TRBV10-3, the J gene TRBJ2-3, with D perhaps matching TRBD1 (5 bases). Looked up from germline, CDR1 is ENHRY and CDR2 is SYGVKD. The length of the CDR3 is 16 residues. The V gene lost 2 bases and the J gene lost 6 bases, with 18 bases spanning the gap. The CDR3 here is CAISENVGIGADTQYF. The CDR3 DNA reads TGTGCCATCAGTGAGAACGTGGGCATTGGGGCGGATACGCAGTATTTT.